This T cell receptor (beta chain) was captured in a study of OX40 agonist ivuxolimab in advanced cancers. As for the study in general: Under the entry rules, prior anti-PD-1, anti-PD-L1 or anti-CTLA-4 therapy was allowed, and roughly 43% had some. The study's findings and limits: In general, CD8+ T cells held more expanded clones than CD4+ did, on average.

The germline V gene has CDR1 SGHNT and CDR2 YYREEE (reference sequence). CDR3 size: 11 residues. V lost 2 bases and J 2 bases, leaving 1 base between the germline ends. Measured with immunoSEQ multiplex PCR; TCRdb has only the in-frame clones, and not every one. The sample has tens of thousands of clones; 85% to 90% are singletons. About this clone: The antigen remains undetermined.

The clonotype comes from an adult with an advanced solid tumor such as melanoma, head and neck, liver or kidney cancer. The chain couples TRBV5-4 to TRBJ1-1; D is ambiguous. The input for sequencing was CD4+ or CD8+ T cells sorted from blood, taken in a trial of the OX40 agonist ivuxolimab. The DNA for the CDR3 is TGTGCCAGCAGCTTCAACACTGAAGCTTTCTTT. Translating it yields CASSFNTEAFF.